This TCR beta chain was recorded in a study of cytomegalovirus exposure and HLA in healthy donors. The PCR employed 60 Vbeta primers together with 13 Jbeta primers. Clones were sequenced by immunoSEQ multiplex PCR, and TCRdb holds only the in-frame ones, with some missing. The sample yields 100,000 to 150,000 clones, 17% seen once. Germline-derived CDR1 and CDR2 are LGHNA and YNFKEQ. The CDR3 extends over 13 amino acids. V shed 5 bases and J 4 bases; nucleotides not matched to a gene: 3. Sequencing used PBMCs. This clonotype was sampled from a female donor in good health and CMV-seropositive. V is TRBV4-2 and J is TRBJ1-1; TRBD1 matches 8 bases. CDR3 amino acids: CASSLTGGTEAFF. DNA for the CDR3: TGTGCCAGCAGCTTAACAGGGGGCACTGAAGCTTTCTTT.